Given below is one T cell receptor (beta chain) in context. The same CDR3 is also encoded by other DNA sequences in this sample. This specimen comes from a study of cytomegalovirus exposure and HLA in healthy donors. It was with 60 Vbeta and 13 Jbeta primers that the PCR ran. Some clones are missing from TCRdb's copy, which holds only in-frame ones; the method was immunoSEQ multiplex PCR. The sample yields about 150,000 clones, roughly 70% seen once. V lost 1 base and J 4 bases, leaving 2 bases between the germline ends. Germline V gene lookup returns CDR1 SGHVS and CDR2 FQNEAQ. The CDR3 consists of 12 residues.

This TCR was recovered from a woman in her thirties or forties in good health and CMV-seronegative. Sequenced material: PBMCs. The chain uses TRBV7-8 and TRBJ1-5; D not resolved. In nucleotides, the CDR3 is TGTGCCAGCAGCTTAGTAAATCAGCCCCAGCATTTT. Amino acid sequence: CASSLVNQPQHF.